A selection of T cell receptor beta chains follows, all from one sample in a study of identical twins. TCRdb reprocessed the 5' RACE reads with MiXCR, giving one entry per CDR3 protein. Among roughly 630,000 distinct CDR3 sequences, under 8.5% were seen once, and the ten largest hold 1.6%. These records were also assigned to another study, of yellow fever vaccine responses in identical twins.

Material: PBMCs. Source of these receptors: a woman aged 18 to 35 in good health. Each CDR3 is given with its conserved first and last residue. D genes are given only for firm matches.

d_call	v_call	j_call	cdr3_aa
-	TRBV12-3/TRBV12-4	TRBJ1-1	CASTGQHLNTEAFF
-	TRBV20-1	TRBJ2-5	CSASLQDLMAQYF
TRBD1	TRBV3-1	TRBJ2-5	CASSQRTGGETQYF
-	TRBV7-9	TRBJ2-1	CASSILENNEQFF
-	TRBV11-1	TRBJ2-1	CASGRGTPNEISSYNEQFF
-	TRBV5-1	TRBJ2-3	CASSPGAKGDTQYF
-	TRBV4-1	TRBJ2-1	CASSQDREAVGNEQFF
-	TRBV13	TRBJ2-1	CASSFWRGTDNEQFF
-	TRBV7-2	TRBJ1-5	CASTLQPLRPQHF
TRBD2	TRBV28	TRBJ2-1	CASSSGGVYNEQFF
-	TRBV10-3	TRBJ2-1	CAISEREGTDNEQFF
-	TRBV5-1	TRBJ1-4	CASSSLGIGNEKLFF
-	TRBV6-2/TRBV6-3	TRBJ2-7	CASSLIEGYEQYF
-	TRBV20-1	TRBJ2-4	CSARDRPSVAKNIQYF
-	TRBV4-1	TRBJ1-5	CASSQDWTRQAQHF
-	TRBV6-6	TRBJ1-3	CASTDGSGNTIYF
-	TRBV3-1	TRBJ2-2	CASSQGPTRGSGELFF
TRBD1	TRBV7-2	TRBJ1-1	CASSLETGYTEAFF
TRBD1	TRBV6-5	TRBJ1-6	CASSYPGGTGNNSPLHF
-	TRBV10-3	TRBJ2-2	CAISDPQGTGELFF
TRBD1	TRBV7-9	TRBJ2-2	CASSRQGDGELFF
TRBD2	TRBV3-1	TRBJ2-3	CASSTAGASDTQYF
TRBD2	TRBV4-2	TRBJ2-3	CASSPLAGLITDTQYF
TRBD1	TRBV6-1	TRBJ1-6	CASSQGAPYNSPLHF
-	TRBV12-3/TRBV12-4	TRBJ2-2	CASSLARPNTGELFF
-	TRBV4-1	TRBJ2-2	CASSQDLSGVTGELFF
TRBD1	TRBV28	TRBJ2-5	CASSFPLAGQGFQETQYF
TRBD2	TRBV5-1	TRBJ2-1	CASSMLAGREQFF
TRBD2	TRBV20-1	TRBJ2-3	CSARGLAGGPSTDTQYF
TRBD2	TRBV5-1	TRBJ2-3	CASSFTSGRDSTDTQYF
-	TRBV12-3/TRBV12-4	TRBJ1-2	CASTTLRGNGYTF
-	TRBV7-2	TRBJ2-3	CASSLRGYSTDTQYF
-	TRBV6-1	TRBJ1-1	CASKYGDLNTEAFF
-	TRBV3-1	TRBJ1-2	CASSQERQHGYTF
-	TRBV4-1	TRBJ1-4	CASSQGRQPNEKLFF
TRBD2	TRBV11-2	TRBJ2-1	CASSFPPTSGSSPNEQFF
TRBD2	TRBV5-5	TRBJ2-3	CASSLYHGTNTDTQYF
TRBD1	TRBV4-2	TRBJ2-3	CASSHGQGAGTDTQYF
-	TRBV12-5	TRBJ1-1	CASGPRRQENTEAFF
-	TRBV6-5	TRBJ2-1	CASSYSPGGAHNEQFF
-	TRBV7-9	TRBJ1-1	CASSLTSGHLEAFF
TRBD2	TRBV4-1	TRBJ2-5	CASSQASGGFKETQYF
TRBD1	TRBV5-6	TRBJ1-2	CASSLKTGQRVAF
TRBD2	TRBV4-1	TRBJ2-5	CASSRSGGETQYF
-	TRBV20-1	TRBJ2-3	CSARGWRELADTQYF
TRBD2	TRBV5-1	TRBJ2-1	CASSPDSGPSYNEQFF
-	TRBV3-1	TRBJ1-1	CASSHSTVRNTEAFF
TRBD1	TRBV20-1	TRBJ2-5	CSARTTGVQETQYF
TRBD2	TRBV7-7	TRBJ2-3	CASSSGTSGGEDTQYF
-	TRBV9	TRBJ1-1	CASSVSGVDTEAFF
-	TRBV10-3	TRBJ2-7	CAISESREPYEQYF
-	TRBV6-1	TRBJ1-6	CASRNWDRNSPLHF
-	TRBV20-1	TRBJ2-4	CSARDPQLAKNIQYF
-	TRBV29-1	TRBJ2-2	CSVVAPTGVAGTGELFF